What follows are 15 T cell receptor beta chains derived from one specimen sequenced in a study of cytomegalovirus exposure and HLA in healthy donors. The PCR had 60 Vbeta and 13 Jbeta primers. Data came from immunoSEQ multiplex PCR; TCRdb stores just in-frame clones and leaves some out. The sample lists roughly 110,000 clones, 71% occurring once. The sample taken for sequencing was PBMCs. The receptors derive from a female donor in good health and CMV-seronegative.

The rearrangement uses TRBV4-3 and TRBJ1-3; D ambiguous. Trimming cost V 3 bases and J 14 bases, with 14 bases left between them. Germline loops: CDR1 LGHNA, CDR2 YSLEER. The CDR3 covers 12 residues. The CDR3 DNA follows: TGCGCCAGCAGCCAGGGCAGAAGAGCTTTATATTTT. It yields the protein CASSQGRRALYF.

The chain combines TRBV7-2 with TRBJ1-1, with D possibly matching TRBD1 (6 bases). This CDR3 comprises 16 residues. The V end was cut by 0 bases, the J end by 1 base, with 12 bases between. Germline V gene data show CDR1 as SGHTA and CDR2 as FQGNSA. CDR3: CASSLAAGAGNTEAFF. The CDR3 DNA is TGTGCCAGCAGCTTAGCCGCGGGGGCGGGGAACACTGAAGCTTTCTTT.

As DNA, the CDR3 is TGTGCCAGCGCATCAACAGGGTTCTATGGCTACACCTTC. Residues: CASASTGFYGYTF. V usage is TRBV7-2 and J usage is TRBJ1-2; D may be TRBD1 (6 bases). The CDR3 runs to 13 residues. V was shortened by 8 bases and J by 4 bases, with 14 bases between the two germline ends. Germline V CDR1 and CDR2: SGHTA, FQGNSA.

The genes are TRBV5-4 and TRBJ2-7; 7 bases match TRBD1. Per germline, CDR1 SGHNT and CDR2 YYREEE (reference sequence). V lost 0 bases, J lost 1 base, and 4 bases stayed unmatched. The CDR3 sequence is 15 residues long. Here the CDR3 DNA reads TGTGCCAGCAGCTTGGTAAAGGGGGCGTCCTACGAGCAGTACTTC. Protein sequence: CASSLVKGASYEQYF.

The sample holds a few counts of this clone. CDR3 region: CASSFMGRRETYEQYF. The CDR3 nucleotides read TGTGCCAGCAGCTTTATGGGGCGACGGGAGACCTACGAGCAGTACTTC. The gene calls are TRBV5-5 and TRBJ2-7; a weak D match, TRBD2 (6 bases). CDR1 is SGHKS and CDR2 is YYEKEE in the germline V gene (reference sequence). The ends were cut back, 2 bases at V and 2 bases at J, with 17 bases in the middle. The CDR3 contains 16 residues.

CDR3 protein: CASSLAPGRKIGEQFF. In nucleotides, the CDR3 is TGCGCCAGCAGCTTGGCCCCAGGGCGAAAAATCGGTGAGCAGTTCTTC. The genes are TRBV5-1 and TRBJ2-1, with D possibly TRBD1 on 5 matching bases. Looked up from germline, CDR1 is SGHRS and CDR2 is YFSETQ. This CDR3 comprises 16 residues. Trimming removed 0 bases at V and 9 bases at J, with 19 bases between.

The genes are TRBV15 and TRBJ2-5, with a weak D call TRBD2 (5 bases). CDR1 is LNHNV and CDR2 is YYDKDF in the germline V gene (reference sequence). This CDR3 contains 14 residues. Trimming removed 5 bases from V and 1 base from J, with 11 bases in between. The DNA for the CDR3 is TGTGCCACCAGCGCCCACGGACTCCAAGAGACCCAGTACTTC. Protein: CATSAHGLQETQYF.

The rearrangement links TRBV19 to TRBJ1-1; possible D gene TRBD1, 6 bases. The CDR3 runs 15 residues. Germline CDR1 reads LNHDA; CDR2 reads SQIVND (reference sequence). V lost 3 bases and J 4 bases, leaving 15 bases between the germline ends. The CDR3 DNA sequence: TGTGCCAGTAGTATTACAGGGAATCGGCCCACTGAAGCTTTCTTT. Its translation is CASSITGNRPTEAFF.

This clone was observed a single time. The chain uses TRBV30 and TRBJ1-2; no clear D gene. Trimming removed 6 bases at V and 2 bases at J, with 13 bases between. The CDR3 runs to 13 residues. Germline assignment: CDR1 GTSNPN and CDR2 SVGIG (reference sequence). The CDR3: CACPSDGNYGYTF. DNA of the CDR3: TGTGCCTGTCCAAGCGACGGGAACTATGGCTACACCTTC.

The V call is TRBV5-1, the J call TRBJ2-7; D remains unclear. CDR1 and CDR2 from the germline V gene are SGHRS and YFSETQ. The CDR3 runs to 12 residues. V lost 4 bases, J lost 4 bases, and 9 bases lay in between. The CDR3 sequence: CASSQVGYEQYF. The DNA of the CDR3 is TGCGCCAGCAGCCAGGTGGGTTACGAGCAGTACTTC.

This clone came up a few times. The chain uses TRBV7-2 and TRBJ2-5; 13 bases fit TRBD2. Per germline, CDR1 SGHTA and CDR2 FQGNSA. The CDR3 sequence is 16 residues long. The J segment lost 4 bases and the V segment lost 4 bases, leaving 6 bases of the junction unmatched. CDR3 residues: CASSSGLAGDGETQYF. The CDR3 coding sequence is TGTGCCAGCAGCTCTGGACTAGCGGGAGATGGAGAGACCCAGTACTTC.

The V call is TRBV14, the J call TRBJ2-7; 7 bases map to TRBD2. Per the germline V gene, CDR1 is SGHDN and CDR2 is FVKESK. This CDR3 is 15 amino acids long. V dropped 0 bases and J dropped 3; count of bases not matched to a gene: 5. The CDR3 loop is CASSQDWRGYYEQYF. In DNA, the CDR3 is TGTGCCAGCAGCCAAGATTGGCGGGGGTACTACGAGCAGTACTTC.

About this clone itself: Relative to the germline gene, one junction end is altered; a read error may explain this. The chain employs TRBV9 and TRBJ1-3; D possibly corresponds to TRBD1 (6 bases). Looked up from germline, CDR1 is SGDLS and CDR2 is YYNGEE. The CDR3 is made up of 20 amino acids. The CDR3 here is CASSGGSKQGEDYSGNTIYF. CDR3 in DNA: TGTGCCAGTAGCGGGGGCTCGAAACAGGGTGAAGATTACTCTGGAAACACCATATATTTT.

The rearrangement links TRBV7-3 to TRBJ2-1, with 10 positions matching TRBD2. The trim removed 5 bases at V and 6 bases at J, leaving 10 bases unmatched. CDR1 is SGHTA, CDR2 FQGTGA, per germline. This CDR3 spans 16 amino acids. CDR3 DNA sequence: TGTGCCAGCAGCCCCAGGGGTAGCGGGAGGTCCAATGAGCAGTTCTTC. Protein: CASSPRGSGRSNEQFF.

V and J are TRBV9 and TRBJ2-7, with 11 bases fitting TRBD1. The CDR3 covers 16 residues. V gave up 3 bases and J gave up 2 bases; unmatched junction bases: 7. Germline CDR1 and CDR2: SGDLS and YYNGEE. DNA of the CDR3: TGTGCCAGCAGCGAGGGGGGGACAGGGGGACCCTACGAGCAGTACTTC. Translating gives CASSEGGTGGPYEQYF.